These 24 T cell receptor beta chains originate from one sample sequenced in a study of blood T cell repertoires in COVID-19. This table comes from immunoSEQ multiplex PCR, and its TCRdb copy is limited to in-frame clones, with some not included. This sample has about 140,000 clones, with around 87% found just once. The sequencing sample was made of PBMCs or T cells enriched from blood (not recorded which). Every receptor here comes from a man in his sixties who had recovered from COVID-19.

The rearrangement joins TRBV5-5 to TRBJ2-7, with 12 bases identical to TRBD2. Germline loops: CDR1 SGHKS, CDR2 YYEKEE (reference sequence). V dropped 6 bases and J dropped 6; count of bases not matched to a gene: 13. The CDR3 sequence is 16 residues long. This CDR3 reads CASTAGTSGWWREQYF. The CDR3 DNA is TGTGCCAGCACCGCCGGGACTAGCGGGTGGTGGCGCGAGCAGTACTTC.

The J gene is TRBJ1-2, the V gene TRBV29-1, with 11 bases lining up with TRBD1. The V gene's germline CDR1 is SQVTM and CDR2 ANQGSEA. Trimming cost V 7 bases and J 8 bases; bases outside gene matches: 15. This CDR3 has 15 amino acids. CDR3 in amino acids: CSAQGQGAIRGGYTF. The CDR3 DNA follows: TGCAGCGCCCAAGGACAGGGGGCGATAAGGGGCGGCTACACCTTC.

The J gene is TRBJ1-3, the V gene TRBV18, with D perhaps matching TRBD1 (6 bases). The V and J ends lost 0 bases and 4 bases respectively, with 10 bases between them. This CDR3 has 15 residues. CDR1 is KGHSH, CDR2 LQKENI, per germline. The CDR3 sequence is CASSPPGRGGNTIYF. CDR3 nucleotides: TGTGCCAGCTCACCACCAGGCAGGGGCGGAAACACCATATATTTT.

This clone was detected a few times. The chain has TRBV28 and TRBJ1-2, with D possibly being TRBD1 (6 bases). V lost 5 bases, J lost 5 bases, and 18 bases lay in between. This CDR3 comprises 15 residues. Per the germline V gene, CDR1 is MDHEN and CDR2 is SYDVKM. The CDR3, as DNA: TGTGCCAGCAGTCACAGGGTTTCGGGCCCATATGGCTACACCTTC. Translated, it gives CASSHRVSGPYGYTF.

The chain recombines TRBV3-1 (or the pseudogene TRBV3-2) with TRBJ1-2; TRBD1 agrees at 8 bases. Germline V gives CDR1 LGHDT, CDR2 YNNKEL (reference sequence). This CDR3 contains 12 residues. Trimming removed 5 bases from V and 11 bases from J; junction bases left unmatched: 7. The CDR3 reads CASSYGTGGYTF. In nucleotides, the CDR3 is TGTGCCAGCAGCTATGGGACAGGCGGGTACACCTTC.

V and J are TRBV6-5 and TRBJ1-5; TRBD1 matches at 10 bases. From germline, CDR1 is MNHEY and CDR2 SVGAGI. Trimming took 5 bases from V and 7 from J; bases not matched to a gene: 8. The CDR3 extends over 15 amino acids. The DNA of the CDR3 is TGTGCCAGCAGTAAGGGACAGGGGCTAGGGCAGCCCCAGCATTTT. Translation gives CASSKGQGLGQPQHF.

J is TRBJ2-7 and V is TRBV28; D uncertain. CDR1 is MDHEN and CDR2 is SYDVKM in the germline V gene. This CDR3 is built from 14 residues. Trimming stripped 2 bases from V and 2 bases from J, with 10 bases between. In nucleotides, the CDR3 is TGTGCCAGCAGTTTAGGAGTGGCCACCTACGAGCAGTACTTC. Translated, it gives CASSLGVATYEQYF.

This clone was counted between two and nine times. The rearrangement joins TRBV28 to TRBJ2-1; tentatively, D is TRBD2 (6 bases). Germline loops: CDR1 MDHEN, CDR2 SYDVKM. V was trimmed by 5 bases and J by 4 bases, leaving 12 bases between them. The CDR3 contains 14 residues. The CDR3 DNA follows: TGTGCCAGCAGTCCTGGAGGGGAATACAATGAGCAGTTCTTC. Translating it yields CASSPGGEYNEQFF.

CDR3 DNA sequence: TGTGCCAGCAGTCTCCGGGACAGAGGCTACAATGAGCAGTTCTTC. Translated, it gives CASSLRDRGYNEQFF. The rearrangement links TRBV6-2 or TRBV6-3 to TRBJ2-1, with 7 bases lining up with TRBD1. Germline CDR1 reads MNHEY; CDR2 reads SVGEGT. Trimming removed 5 bases from V and 3 bases from J; junction bases left unmatched: 7. This CDR3 has 15 residues.

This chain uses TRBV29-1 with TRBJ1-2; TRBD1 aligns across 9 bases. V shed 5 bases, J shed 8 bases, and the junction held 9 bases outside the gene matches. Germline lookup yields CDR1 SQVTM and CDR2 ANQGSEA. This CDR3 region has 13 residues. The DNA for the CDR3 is TGCAGCGTTTTGGGACAGGGAAGTTGGGGCTACACCTTC. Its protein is CSVLGQGSWGYTF.

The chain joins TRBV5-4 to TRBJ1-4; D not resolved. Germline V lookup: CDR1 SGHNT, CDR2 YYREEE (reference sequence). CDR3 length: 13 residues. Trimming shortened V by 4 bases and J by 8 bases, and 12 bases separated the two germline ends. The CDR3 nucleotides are TGTGCCAGCAGCCGGGTTGGGGAGGAAAAACTGTTTTTT. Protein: CASSRVGEEKLFF.

The CDR3 DNA sequence: TGTGCCAGCAGCCCGGGGACAGGGGTCCCCGGAAACACCATATATTTT. Protein product: CASSPGTGVPGNTIYF. The V call is TRBV5-5, the J call TRBJ1-3; TRBD1 matches at 10 bases. Losses at the gene ends were 4 bases for V and 4 bases for J; bases not matched to a gene: 8. The CDR3 extends over 16 amino acids. The germline gives CDR1 SGHKS, CDR2 YYEKEE (reference sequence).

CDR3 in amino acids: CASSRLAGEYEQFF. DNA of the CDR3: TGTGCCAGTTCCCGACTAGCGGGGGAATATGAGCAGTTCTTC. This chain connects TRBV19 to TRBJ2-1, with TRBD2 matching over 12 bases. The CDR3 is made up of 14 amino acids. The V and J ends lost 8 bases and 8 bases, in that order; junction bases with no gene match: 7. In germline, CDR1 is LNHDA, CDR2 SQIVND (reference sequence).

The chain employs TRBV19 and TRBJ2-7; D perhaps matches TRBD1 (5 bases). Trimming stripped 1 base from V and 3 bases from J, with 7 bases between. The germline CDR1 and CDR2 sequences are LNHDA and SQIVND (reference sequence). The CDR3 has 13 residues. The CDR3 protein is CASSIADNYEQYF. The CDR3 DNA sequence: TGTGCCAGTAGTATAGCGGACAACTACGAGCAGTACTTC. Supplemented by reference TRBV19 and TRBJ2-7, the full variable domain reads DGGITQSPKYLFRKEGQNVTLSCEQNLNHDAMYWYRQDPGQGLRLIYYSQIVNDFQKGDIAEGYSVSREKKESFPLTVTSAQKNPTAFYLCASSIADNYEQYFGPGTRLTVT.

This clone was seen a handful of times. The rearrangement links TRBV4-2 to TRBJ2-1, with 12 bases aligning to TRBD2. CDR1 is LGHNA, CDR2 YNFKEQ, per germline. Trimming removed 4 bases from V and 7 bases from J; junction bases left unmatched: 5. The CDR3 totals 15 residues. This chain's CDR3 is CASSLLAGGPNEQFF. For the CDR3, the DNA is TGTGCCAGCAGCCTTCTAGCGGGAGGGCCAAATGAGCAGTTCTTC.

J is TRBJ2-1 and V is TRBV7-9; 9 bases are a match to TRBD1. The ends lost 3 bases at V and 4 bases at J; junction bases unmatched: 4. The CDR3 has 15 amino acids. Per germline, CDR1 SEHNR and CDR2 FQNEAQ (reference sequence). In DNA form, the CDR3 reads TGTGCCAGCAGCTTCTGGACAGGGGATTACAATGAGCAGTTCTTC. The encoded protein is CASSFWTGDYNEQFF.

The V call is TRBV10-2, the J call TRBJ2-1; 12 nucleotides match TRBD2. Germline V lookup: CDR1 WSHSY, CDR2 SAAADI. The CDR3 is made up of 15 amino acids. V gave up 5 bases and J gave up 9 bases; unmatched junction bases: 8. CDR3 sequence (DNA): TGCGCCAGCAGTCAAACTAGCGGGGGGCCAGGTGAGCAGTTCTTC. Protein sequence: CASSQTSGGPGEQFF.

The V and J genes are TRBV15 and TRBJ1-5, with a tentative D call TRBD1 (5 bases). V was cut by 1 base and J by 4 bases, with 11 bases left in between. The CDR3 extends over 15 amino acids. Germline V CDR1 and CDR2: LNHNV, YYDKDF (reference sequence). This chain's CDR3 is CATSRVGATNQPQHF. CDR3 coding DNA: TGTGCCACCAGCAGAGTTGGGGCAACAAATCAGCCCCAGCATTTT.

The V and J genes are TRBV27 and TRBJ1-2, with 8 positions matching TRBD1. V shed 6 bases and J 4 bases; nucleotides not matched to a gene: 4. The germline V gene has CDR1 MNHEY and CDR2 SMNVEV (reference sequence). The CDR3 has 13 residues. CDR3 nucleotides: TGTGCCAGCAGAGACAGGGGAGGCTATGGCTACACCTTC. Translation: CASRDRGGYGYTF.

This chain's CDR3 is CASSFRLNSYEQYF. CDR3 sequence (DNA): TGTGCCAGCAGCTTTCGGTTAAACTCCTACGAGCAGTACTTC. The chain recombines TRBV5-6 with TRBJ2-7; D uncertain. Germline V gene lookup returns CDR1 SGHDT and CDR2 YYEEEE. The CDR3 runs 14 residues. V was trimmed by 2 bases and J by 0 bases, leaving 9 bases between them.

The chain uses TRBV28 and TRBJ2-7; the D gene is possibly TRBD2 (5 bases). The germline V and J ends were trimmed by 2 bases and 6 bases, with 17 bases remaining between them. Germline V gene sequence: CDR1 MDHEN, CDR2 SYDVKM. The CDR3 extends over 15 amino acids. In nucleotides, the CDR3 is TGTGCCAGCAGTTTAGGTTTGCGGGCATCGAGCGAGCAGTACTTC. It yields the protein CASSLGLRASSEQYF.

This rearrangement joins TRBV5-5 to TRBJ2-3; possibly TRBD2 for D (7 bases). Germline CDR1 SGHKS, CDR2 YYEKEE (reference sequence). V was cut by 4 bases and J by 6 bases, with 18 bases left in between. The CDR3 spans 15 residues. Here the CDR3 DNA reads TGTGCCAGCAGCCCCAGGGGCGGGAGCGCGGATACGCAGTATTTT. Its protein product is CASSPRGGSADTQYF.

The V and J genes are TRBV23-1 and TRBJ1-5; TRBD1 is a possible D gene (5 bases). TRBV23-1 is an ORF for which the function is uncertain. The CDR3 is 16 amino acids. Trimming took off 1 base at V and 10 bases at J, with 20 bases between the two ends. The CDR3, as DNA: TGCGCCAGCAGTCAATATGAGACAGCGCGAAATCGTCCCCAGCATTTT. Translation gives CASSQYETARNRPQHF.

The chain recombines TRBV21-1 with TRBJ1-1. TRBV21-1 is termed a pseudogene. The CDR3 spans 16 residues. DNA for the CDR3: TGTGCCGCGTACGACAGCGGGTGGGTCGGGTGCCCTGAAGCTTTCTTT. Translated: CAAYDSGWVGCPEAFF.